Given below is one TCR beta chain in context. The antigen is unknown. CD45RO-negative CD8 cells positively selected for CCR7 made up the naive population, which excluded terminally differentiated effector memory CD45RA+ cells. This CDR3 is 13 amino acids long. V was clipped by 6 bases and J by 2 bases, with 11 bases between them. The V gene's germline CDR1 is SGHNT and CDR2 YYREEE (reference sequence). This entry belongs to a study of shared clonotypes between healthy human individuals. Study findings and constraints: A few donors had about 5% of their naive CD4 clonotypes in common. The study found lower generation probabilities in non-shared clonotypes than in those shared by all four donors.

Sequencing was at deep level. Assay: immunoSEQ multiplex PCR; the TCRdb copy retains only in-frame clones and omits some. Of approximately 600,000 clones listed, 85% to 95% are singletons. V gene TRBV5-4 combines with J gene TRBJ1-1; possible D gene TRBD1, 5 bases. The specimen sequenced was naive CD8+ T cells sorted from blood. The receptor comes from a woman aged 25 to 39 in good health. For the CDR3, the DNA is TGTGCCAGCACCGGGGACCTCAACACTGAAGCTTTCTTT. This encodes CASTGDLNTEAFF.